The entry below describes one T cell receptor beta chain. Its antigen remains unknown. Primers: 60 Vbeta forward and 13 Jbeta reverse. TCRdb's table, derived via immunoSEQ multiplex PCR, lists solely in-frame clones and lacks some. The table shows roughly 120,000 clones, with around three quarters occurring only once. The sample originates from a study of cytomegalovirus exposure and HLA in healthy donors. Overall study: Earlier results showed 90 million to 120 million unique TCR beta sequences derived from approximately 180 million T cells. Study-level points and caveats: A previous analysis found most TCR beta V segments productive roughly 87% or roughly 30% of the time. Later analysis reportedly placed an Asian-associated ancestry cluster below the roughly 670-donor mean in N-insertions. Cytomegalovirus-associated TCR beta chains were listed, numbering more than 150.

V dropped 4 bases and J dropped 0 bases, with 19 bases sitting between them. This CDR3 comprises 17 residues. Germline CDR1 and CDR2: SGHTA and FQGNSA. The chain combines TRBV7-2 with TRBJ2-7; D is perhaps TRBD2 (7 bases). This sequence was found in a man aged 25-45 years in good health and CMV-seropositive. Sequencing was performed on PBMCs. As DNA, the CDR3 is TGTGCCAGCAGCTCCCGGGCGGGCGGGGGCCTCTCCTACGAGCAGTACTTC. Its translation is CASSSRAGGGLSYEQYF.